The T cell receptor beta chain described here comes from a study of CD8+CD57+ T cells in acquired aplastic anemia. Study in general: Roughly 3 ug was the average amount of DNA from sorted CD4+ and CD8+ cells. Healthy donors averaged around 10 million reads for CD4+ cells.

Genomic DNA served as template for TCR beta VDJ and CDR3 profiling. TCRdb re-called the reads through MiXCR, storing one row per CDR3 protein. The repertoire holds 100,000 to 130,000 distinct CDR3 sequences, 40% to 60% seen once, with roughly 30% in the top ten. Details on this clonotype: Its antigen remains unknown.

Study-level points and caveats: Researchers reported that CD8+ Simpson's diversity was not significantly different in patients versus controls. Around 30 sequences, all CD8+ CDR3, were shared between patients and controls.

Trimming took off 4 bases at V and 4 bases at J, with 5 bases between the two ends. Germline V gene sequence: CDR1 SQVTM, CDR2 ANQGSEA. The CDR3 is made up of 11 amino acids. The specimen was sorted CD4+, CD8+, or CD8+CD57+ T cells (not recorded which) from PBMCs. This chain links TRBV29-1 with TRBJ2-1; D unresolved. The source is a human donor in good health, serving as a control. The CDR3 reads CSVVPYNEQFF. The CDR3 DNA is TGCAGCGTTGTTCCGTACAATGAGCAGTTCTTC.